This T cell receptor beta chain was sequenced during a study of blood T cell repertoires in COVID-19. Overall study context: Collection of acute and convalescent COVID-19 samples took place in the United States, Italy and Spain. PBMCs, B-cell-depleted T cells, or T cells were the source of the cDNA or gDNA that made up the material.

In germline, CDR1 is LGHNA, CDR2 YSLEER. The CDR3 runs 14 residues. V gave up 4 bases and J gave up 3 bases, with 13 bases separating them. TCRdb keeps only in-frame clones here, not all; method: immunoSEQ multiplex PCR. The top ten clones hold about 2.5% of a sample with roughly 250,000 clones, 75% to 95% of them seen once. Sequenced: peripheral blood. The rearrangement joins TRBV4-3 to TRBJ2-7; possibly TRBD2 for D (7 bases). This sequence was found in a person aged 18 to 29 with COVID-19, enrolled during active disease. In DNA form, the CDR3 reads TGCGCCAGCAGCCCGGCCGGGGGGCTCTACGAGCAGTACTTC. Translation: CASSPAGGLYEQYF.